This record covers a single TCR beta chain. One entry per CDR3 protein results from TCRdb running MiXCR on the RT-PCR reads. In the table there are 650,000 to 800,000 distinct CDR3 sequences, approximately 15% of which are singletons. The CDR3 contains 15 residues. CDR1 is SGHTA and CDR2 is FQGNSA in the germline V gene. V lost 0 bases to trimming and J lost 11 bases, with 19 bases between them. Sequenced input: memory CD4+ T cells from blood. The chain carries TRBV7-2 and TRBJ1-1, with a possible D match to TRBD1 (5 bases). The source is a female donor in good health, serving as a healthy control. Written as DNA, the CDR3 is TGTGCCAGCAGCTTAGCGCGAGGCGGGGACTTAGGGGCTTTCTTT. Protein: CASSLARGGDLGAFF.